This T cell receptor beta chain was captured in a study of cytomegalovirus exposure and HLA in healthy donors. About the research overall: The roughly 120 validation repertoires, a later analysis reported, used the same platform as the roughly 650 repertoires from the first cohort.

As regards this clone: The identical CDR3 is also encoded by other nucleotide sequences in the sample.

CDR3 length equals 12 residues. The V gene's germline CDR1 is MNHEY and CDR2 SMNVEV (reference sequence). The trim removed 8 bases at V and 2 bases at J, leaving 2 bases unmatched. Assay used: immunoSEQ multiplex PCR; TCRdb lists only in-frame clones, some missing. The table shows roughly 130,000 clones, with about 90% occurring only once. This TCR was recovered from a woman in her 30s in good health and CMV-seropositive. The V call is TRBV27, the J call TRBJ2-7; 8 nucleotides agree with TRBD2. Input material: PBMCs. In nucleotides, the CDR3 is TGTGCCAGCCGGGGGGGGGCCTACGAGCAGTACTTC. Translating it yields CASRGGAYEQYF.